This T cell receptor (beta chain) emerged from a study of CD8+ T cells in alopecia areata. Across the whole study: Administration of oral tofacitinib to treated patients was at 5 to 10 mg twice daily.

Following extraction, RNA underwent reverse transcription to cDNA, which served as the sequencing template. Profiling relied on immunoSEQ multiplex PCR, and the TCRdb table lists in-frame clones only, not all of them. The profile shows around 300,000 clones, roughly 63% of them singletons. General study results and limits: While tofacitinib was given, many expanded lesional clones persisted in scalp and blood. Mice gave a clearer picture of TCR sharing than patients did, possibly for HLA-related reasons.

Concerning this clone itself: Its specificity is not known.

The treatment here: oral pan-JAK inhibitor, 5-10 mg twice daily. The V gene's germline CDR1 is SGHTA and CDR2 FQGNSA. The junction had 5 bases not matched to a gene; V was cut back by 1 base and J by 0 bases. The CDR3 covers 16 residues. J is TRBJ2-5 and V is TRBV7-2; 7 nucleotides line up with TRBD2. Here the sequenced sample was CD4+ T cells sorted from blood, taken at approximately week 51, from a patient treated with tofacitinib. This clonotype originated in a human donor with alopecia areata. CDR3 in DNA: TGTGCCAGCAGCTTAGAGCGGGGTACTTACCAAGAGACCCAGTACTTC. Protein product: CASSLERGTYQETQYF. Supplemented by reference TRBV7-2 and TRBJ2-5, the full variable domain reads GAGVSQSPSNKVTEKGKDVELRCDPISGHTALYWYRQSLGQGLEFLIYFQGNSAPDKSGLPSDRFSAERTGGSVSTLTIQRTQQEDSAVYLCASSLERGTYQETQYFGPGTRLLVL.